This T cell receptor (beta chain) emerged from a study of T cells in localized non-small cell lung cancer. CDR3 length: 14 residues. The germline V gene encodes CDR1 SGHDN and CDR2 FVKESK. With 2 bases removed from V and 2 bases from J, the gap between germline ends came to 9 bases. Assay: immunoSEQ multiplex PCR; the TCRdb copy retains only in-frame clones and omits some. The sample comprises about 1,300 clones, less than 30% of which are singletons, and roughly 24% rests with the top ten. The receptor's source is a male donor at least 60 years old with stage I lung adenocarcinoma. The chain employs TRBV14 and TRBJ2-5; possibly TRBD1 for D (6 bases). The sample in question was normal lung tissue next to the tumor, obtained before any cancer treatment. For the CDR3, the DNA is TGTGCCAGCAGCCAAAACAGGGCACAAGAGACCCAGTACTTC. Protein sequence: CASSQNRAQETQYF.